This TCR beta chain was retrieved from a study of blood T cell repertoires in COVID-19. Turning to the study itself: Samples of COVID-19 (acute and convalescent) were obtained from the United States, Italy and Spain. In each case, the material was cDNA or gDNA derived from T cells, B-cell-depleted T cells, or PBMCs.

The CDR3 covers 12 residues. Germline loops: CDR1 MNHNY, CDR2 SVGAGI (reference sequence). Germline trimming cut 4 bases from V and 11 bases from J; bases unmatched to any gene: 6. Study processing details: Amplifying reference gene primers gave estimates of nucleated cell counts. Using immunoSEQ multiplex PCR, the repertoire was profiled, and TCRdb retains in-frame clones only, with some absent. V, J and clone size derive from that table, while D and trimming were established from the DNA sequence. The sample lists 150,000 to 200,000 clones, roughly 80% seen once, with about 5% in the top ten. The chain is built from TRBV6-6 and TRBJ1-1; 8 bases are a match to TRBD1. This clonotype originated in a woman in her 30s with acute or convalescent COVID-19. The specimen sequenced was peripheral blood. CDR3 residues: CASSSDRVRAFF. CDR3 in DNA: TGTGCCAGCAGTTCGGACAGGGTGCGGGCTTTCTTT.